The source of this T cell receptor beta chain is a study of T cell responses to AZD1222 COVID-19 vaccine. This clone was seen only once. Repertoires were generated with immunoSEQ multiplex PCR, while TCRdb's copy carries only in-frame clones and drops some. The sample shows 95,000 to 100,000 clones, 87% of them seen only once. This TCR derives from an adult in good health. The material sequenced was peripheral blood, taken on day 0 of AZD1222 vaccination.

Here the CDR3 DNA reads TGTGCCAGCAGCTTCAGGGGTGGTGGCTACGAGCAGTACTTC. It is translated as CASSFRGGGYEQYF. The chain is built from TRBV7-8 and TRBJ2-7; weak D call: TRBD1 (6 bases). This CDR3 contains 14 residues. Germline V lookup: CDR1 SGHVS, CDR2 FQNEAQ. The ends were cut back, 3 bases at V and 3 bases at J, with 12 bases in the middle.